This TCR beta chain was sequenced during a study of Ad26.COV2.S vaccination and SARS-CoV-2 variants. Study-wide context: Donor had been placed in the Ad26.COV2.S arm of the COV1001 trial. Study-wide results and limits: Participants in the vaccine arm had higher spike-specific TCR breadth; placebo recipients had lower.

Here immunoSEQ multiplex PCR was the method, and the copy in TCRdb shows in-frame clones only, minus some. The sample contains over 400,000 clones, less than 95% of which appear only once. The treatment: 15 to 20 received Ad26.COV2.S at low or high dose, single or two shots; 5 received placebo; per-sample allocation not given. Sampling was performed 63 days after the first vaccine or placebo injection. An adult aged 18-55 years in Boston served as the donor. An Ad26 vector that expressed Wuhan-strain SARS-CoV-2 spike constituted the vaccine. Notes on this clone: Its antigen is not identified.

Germline V gene sequence: CDR1 SGHVS, CDR2 FNYEAQ. V was clipped by 4 bases and J by 8 bases; unmatched bases: 5. This CDR3 is built from 15 residues. This chain links TRBV7-6 with TRBJ1-6; 10 nucleotides match TRBD1. The TCR comes from a person aged 18-65 years who received the Ad26.COV2.S COVID-19 vaccine or a placebo. The specimen comprised peripheral blood, sampled in a trial of Ad26.COV2.S vaccine versus placebo. The DNA of the CDR3 is TGTGCCAGCAGCTCGACCGGGACAGGGGATTCACCCCTCCACTTT. It yields the protein CASSSTGTGDSPLHF.